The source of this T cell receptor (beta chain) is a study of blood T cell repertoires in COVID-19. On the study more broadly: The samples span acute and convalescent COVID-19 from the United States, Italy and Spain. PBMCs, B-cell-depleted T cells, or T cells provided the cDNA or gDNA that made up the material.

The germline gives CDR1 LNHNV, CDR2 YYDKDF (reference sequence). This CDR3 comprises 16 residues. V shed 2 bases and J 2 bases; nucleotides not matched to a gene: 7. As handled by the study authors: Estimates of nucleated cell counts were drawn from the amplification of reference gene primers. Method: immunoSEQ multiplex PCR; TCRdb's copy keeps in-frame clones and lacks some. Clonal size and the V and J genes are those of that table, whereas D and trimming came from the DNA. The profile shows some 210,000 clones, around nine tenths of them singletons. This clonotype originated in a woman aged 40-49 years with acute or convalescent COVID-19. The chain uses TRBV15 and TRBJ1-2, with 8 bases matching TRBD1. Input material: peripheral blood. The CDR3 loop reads CATSRTLTGANYGYTF. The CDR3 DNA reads TGTGCCACCAGCAGAACCTTGACAGGGGCCAACTATGGCTACACCTTC.